The 21 T cell receptor beta chains in this list originate from one sample, sequenced in a study of T cell responses to AZD1222 COVID-19 vaccine. Repertoires were generated with immunoSEQ multiplex PCR, while TCRdb's copy carries only in-frame clones and drops some. There are under 200,000 clones in the sample; approximately 91% occur only once, and 0.99% lies in the top ten. The specimen was peripheral blood, collected on day 0 of AZD1222 vaccination. These TCRs come from an adult in good health.

The chain combines TRBV27 with TRBJ1-2; D not resolved. This CDR3 has 13 residues. In germline, CDR1 is MNHEY, CDR2 SMNVEV (reference sequence). V lost 6 bases to trimming and J lost 2 bases, with 10 bases between them. CDR3 residues: CASSSSYNYGYTF. As DNA, the CDR3 is TGTGCCAGCAGCTCGTCCTACAACTATGGCTACACCTTC.

The chain couples TRBV3-1 (or the pseudogene TRBV3-2) to TRBJ2-2; D is unresolved. V was shortened by 0 bases and J by 5 bases, with 16 bases between the two germline ends. The CDR3 has 17 residues. Germline CDR1 and CDR2: LGHDT and YNNKEL (reference sequence). CDR3 nucleotides: TGTGCCAGCAGCCAAGACGGATCTTTAAGGTGGACCGGGGAGCTGTTTTTT. It is translated as CASSQDGSLRWTGELFF.

This chain uses TRBV6-6 with TRBJ2-1; 11 bases map to TRBD2. The CDR3 is 16 amino acids. Germline-derived CDR1 and CDR2 are MNHNY and SVGAGI (reference sequence). V lost 6 bases and J lost 3; bases outside the gene matches: 7. CDR3 DNA: TGTGCCAGCAGAAGACTAGCGGGAAACCACTACAATGAGCAGTTCTTC. Its protein product is CASRRLAGNHYNEQFF.

J is TRBJ2-2 and V is TRBV19, with D uncertain. The germline V and J ends were trimmed by 3 bases and 6 bases, with 11 bases remaining between them. The CDR3 extends over 14 amino acids. Per the germline V gene, CDR1 is LNHDA and CDR2 is SQIVND (reference sequence). DNA for the CDR3: TGTGCCAGTAGTATGGGCGCGGAACCCGGGGAGCTGTTTTTT. Amino acid sequence: CASSMGAEPGELFF.

V and J are TRBV2 and TRBJ2-1, with 11 positions matching TRBD2. Germline loops: CDR1 SNHLY, CDR2 FYNNEI. V shed 7 bases, J shed 5 bases, and the junction held 10 bases outside the gene matches. The CDR3 sequence is 16 residues long. In DNA form, the CDR3 reads TGTGCCAGCATGGGGCTAGCGGGGGGTACAAACAATGAGCAGTTCTTC. Its protein product is CASMGLAGGTNNEQFF.

CDR3 sequence: CSADRGREAFF. CDR3 coding DNA: TGCAGCGCTGACAGGGGTCGGGAAGCTTTCTTT. The gene calls are TRBV29-1 and TRBJ1-1; the match to TRBD1 covers 8 bases. The CDR3 is 11 residues long. From germline, CDR1 is SQVTM and CDR2 ANQGSEA. J lost 8 bases, V lost 7 bases, and 6 bases had no gene match.

The V gene is TRBV29-1, the J gene TRBJ1-4, with 7 bases that match TRBD1. CDR1 is SQVTM and CDR2 is ANQGSEA in the germline V gene. The CDR3 consists of 13 residues. Trimming removed 5 bases from V and 10 bases from J; junction bases left unmatched: 10. The CDR3: CSVQGGAPGKLFF. DNA of the CDR3: TGCAGCGTTCAGGGGGGGGCCCCAGGAAAACTGTTTTTT.

This chain joins TRBV5-6 and TRBJ1-2; TRBD1 matches at 12 bases. With 4 bases clipped from V and 7 bases from J, the junction kept 11 bases outside the gene matches. CDR3 length: 16 residues. The germline V gene has CDR1 SGHDT and CDR2 YYEEEE. The CDR3 nucleotides are TGTGCCAGCAGCCCCGCCGGGACAGGGGGCTTAGGTGGCTACACCTTC. Translating gives CASSPAGTGGLGGYTF.

J is TRBJ1-1 and V is TRBV27; D may be TRBD1 (6 bases). Germline assignment: CDR1 MNHEY and CDR2 SMNVEV (reference sequence). The CDR3 consists of 15 residues. Trimming shortened V by 2 bases and J by 5 bases, and 15 bases separated the two germline ends. CDR3 DNA: TGTGCCAGCAGTTTACTTCCGGGGGCCAAAACTGAAGCTTTCTTT. It is translated as CASSLLPGAKTEAFF.

The J gene is TRBJ1-1, the V gene TRBV5-1; D remains unclear. CDR3 size: 13 residues. The V end was cut by 1 base, the J end by 1 base, with 5 bases between. Germline assignment: CDR1 SGHRS and CDR2 YFSETQ. The CDR3 reads CASSLPENTEAFF. CDR3 DNA sequence: TGCGCCAGCAGCTTGCCAGAGAACACTGAAGCTTTCTTT.

For the CDR3, the DNA is TGTGCCAGCAGCTCTATGGAGACCCAGTACTTC. It is translated as CASSSMETQYF. V is TRBV7-8 and J is TRBJ2-5; no clear D gene. Germline-derived CDR1 and CDR2 are SGHVS and FQNEAQ. The CDR3 runs to 11 residues. V was shortened by 4 bases and J by 5 bases, with 5 bases between the two germline ends.

The J gene is TRBJ1-1, the V gene TRBV7-9, with a possible D match to TRBD1 (6 bases). V was clipped by 5 bases and J by 5 bases, with 15 bases between them. CDR1 and CDR2 (germline): SEHNR, FQNEAQ (reference sequence). The CDR3 sequence is 14 residues long. The DNA for the CDR3 is TGTGCCAGCAGCGCCAATCACAGGGAGACTGAAGCTTTCTTT. It is translated as CASSANHRETEAFF.

The chain carries TRBV7-2 and TRBJ2-1, with 10 bases fitting TRBD2. The germline CDR1 and CDR2 sequences are SGHTA and FQGNSA. This CDR3 is built from 15 residues. V lost 5 bases, J lost 4 bases, and 5 bases stayed unmatched. CDR3 in amino acids: CASSRSGGEYNEQFF. Written as DNA, the CDR3 is TGTGCCAGCAGCCGGAGCGGGGGGGAATACAATGAGCAGTTCTTC.

This clone was recorded a few times. The chain is built from TRBV15 and TRBJ1-2, with 7 bases aligning to TRBD1. Germline V gene sequence: CDR1 LNHNV, CDR2 YYDKDF (reference sequence). J lost 2 bases, V lost 8 bases, and 2 bases had no gene match. This CDR3 region has 12 residues. CDR3 sequence: CATQDRNYGYTF. The CDR3, as DNA: TGTGCCACCCAGGACAGGAACTATGGCTACACCTTC.

The chain links TRBV6-5 to TRBJ1-2, with TRBD1 matching over 10 bases. Germline assignment: CDR1 MNHEY and CDR2 SVGAGI. The V segment lost 8 bases and the J segment 8 bases; nucleotides outside the gene matches: 11. The CDR3 totals 14 residues. Here the CDR3 DNA reads TGTGCCAGCCGAGACAGGGGGCGCATGGGCGGCTACACCTTC. Translation gives CASRDRGRMGGYTF.

On this clone itself: Other DNA sequences in this specimen translate into the identical CDR3. The V gene is TRBV11-3, the J gene TRBJ1-3; no definite D call. The V gene lost 1 base and the J gene lost 3 bases, with 10 bases spanning the gap. The CDR3 is 15 amino acids. CDR1 and CDR2 from the germline V gene are SGHNT and YENEEA. The DNA for the CDR3 is TGTGCCAGCAGCTTAGCAGGAGGTGGTGGAAACACCATATATTTT. Amino acid sequence: CASSLAGGGGNTIYF.

The rearrangement links TRBV18 to TRBJ2-7, with 10 bases that match TRBD1. Losses at the gene ends were 3 bases for V and 2 bases for J; bases not matched to a gene: 10. Germline V gives CDR1 KGHSH, CDR2 LQKENI. CDR3 length equals 17 residues. The CDR3 region has the DNA TGTGCCAGCTCACCTTTGGGGGGACAGGGGATTGCCTACGAGCAGTACTTC. Amino acid sequence: CASSPLGGQGIAYEQYF.

This chain uses TRBV3-1 (or the pseudogene TRBV3-2) with TRBJ2-2; TRBD2 is a possible D gene (5 bases). CDR1 LGHDT and CDR2 YNNKEL come from the germline V gene (reference sequence). V gave up 5 bases and J gave up 6 bases, with 13 bases separating them. This CDR3 has 14 residues. CDR3 amino acids: CASSGFLASGELFF. CDR3 coding DNA: TGTGCCAGCAGCGGTTTCCTAGCTTCCGGGGAGCTGTTTTTT.

This chain joins TRBV10-3 and TRBJ2-5; D gene unclear. The germline V and J ends were trimmed by 7 bases and 1 base, with 10 bases remaining between them. Looked up from germline, CDR1 is ENHRY and CDR2 is SYGVKD. The CDR3 length is 13 residues. The CDR3 DNA reads as TGTGCCATCACCCCGAGCAGCCAAGAGACCCAGTACTTC. Amino acids: CAITPSSQETQYF.

This clone was counted once. This chain connects TRBV9 to TRBJ2-7, with no clear D. Deletions cut 3 bases from V and 2 bases from J, with 15 bases between. The CDR3 totals 15 residues. CDR1 SGDLS and CDR2 YYNGEE come from the germline V gene. CDR3 amino acids: CASSESDGRTYEQYF. CDR3 nucleotides: TGTGCCAGCAGCGAATCCGACGGAAGAACCTACGAGCAGTACTTC. Based on the CDR3 plus reference TRBV9 and TRBJ2-7, the full variable domain is DSGVTQTPKHLITATGQRVTLRCSPRSGDLSVYWYQQSLDQGLQFLIQYYNGEERAKGNILERFSAQQFPDLHSELNLSSLELGDSALYFCASSESDGRTYEQYFGPGTRLTVT.

The chain employs TRBV19 and TRBJ2-1; 7 bases match TRBD1. The CDR3 extends over 15 amino acids. The germline V gene has CDR1 LNHDA and CDR2 SQIVND (reference sequence). Losses at the gene ends were 4 bases for V and 8 bases for J; bases not matched to a gene: 11. The DNA of the CDR3 is TGTGCCAGTAGTAATGCCGGGACAGAGGGCTATGAGCAGTTCTTC. Protein sequence: CASSNAGTEGYEQFF.